The 27 T cell receptor beta chains given below trace back to one sample, sequenced in a study of cytomegalovirus exposure and HLA in healthy donors. 13 Jbeta primers and 60 Vbeta primers were used for the PCR. Repertoires were generated with immunoSEQ multiplex PCR, while TCRdb's copy carries only in-frame clones and drops some. The top ten clones hold around 4.3% of a sample with 150,000 to 200,000 clones, 83% of them seen once. Material: PBMCs. Receptor source: a man aged 50-60 years in good health and CMV-seropositive.

The CDR3 protein is CASSPGQGAVETQYF. For the CDR3, the DNA is TGTGCCAGCAGCCCCGGACAGGGGGCTGTTGAGACCCAGTACTTC. V usage is TRBV13 and J usage is TRBJ2-5; TRBD1 matches at 11 bases. Germline V gene lookup returns CDR1 PRHDT and CDR2 FYEKMQ (reference sequence). CDR3 length: 15 residues. The trim removed 5 bases at V and 5 bases at J, leaving 7 bases unmatched.

The V and J genes are TRBV5-6 and TRBJ2-5, with 9 bases fitting TRBD1. The germline V gene encodes CDR1 SGHDT and CDR2 YYEEEE. The junction had 15 bases not matched to a gene; V was cut back by 7 bases and J by 5 bases. The CDR3 is 16 residues long. The CDR3 sequence is CASYSPGQGLEETQYF. The CDR3 coding sequence is TGTGCCAGCTATTCGCCGGGACAGGGATTGGAGGAGACCCAGTACTTC. The whole variable domain, filled in from reference TRBV5-6 and TRBJ2-5, reads DAGVTQSPTHLIKTRGQQVTLRCSPKSGHDTVSWYQQALGQGPQFIFQYYEEEERQRGNFPDRFSGHQFPNYSSELNVNALLLGDSALYLCASYSPGQGLEETQYFGPGTRLLVL.

The genes are TRBV5-1 and TRBJ2-2; D may be TRBD2 (5 bases). Trimming left V 4 bases short and J 0 bases short, with 10 bases between. Germline values: CDR1 SGHRS, CDR2 YFSETQ. The CDR3 runs 15 residues. The CDR3 protein is CASSRPGTNTGELFF. CDR3 bases: TGCGCCAGCAGCCGGCCCGGGACGAACACCGGGGAGCTGTTTTTT. Full variable domain (rest looked up from reference TRBV5-1 and TRBJ2-2): KAGVTQTPRYLIKTRGQQVTLSCSPISGHRSVSWYQQTPGQGLQFLFEYFSETQRNKGNFPGRFSGRQFSNSRSEMNVSTLELGDSALYLCASSRPGTNTGELFFGEGSRLTVL.

The genes are TRBV5-1 and TRBJ2-7; TRBD1 aligns across 7 bases. Germline CDR1 SGHRS, CDR2 YFSETQ. This CDR3 has 13 residues. Trimming removed 3 bases from V and 2 bases from J; junction bases left unmatched: 2. CDR3 region: CASSYQGAYEQYF. The CDR3 DNA is TGCGCCAGCAGCTACCAGGGGGCCTACGAGCAGTACTTC.

The genes are TRBV9 and TRBJ2-1; 7 positions match TRBD2. J was trimmed by 10 bases and V by 0 bases; bases with no gene match: 4. This CDR3 has 13 amino acids. Per germline, CDR1 SGDLS and CDR2 YYNGEE. The CDR3 sequence: CASSVVISGEQFF. Written as DNA, the CDR3 is TGTGCCAGCAGCGTAGTTATTAGCGGGGAGCAGTTCTTC.

This chain links TRBV7-9 with TRBJ2-5; D is undetermined. Germline-derived CDR1 and CDR2 are SEHNR and FQNEAQ (reference sequence). The V end was cut by 2 bases, the J end by 5 bases, with 15 bases between. The CDR3 contains 15 residues. CDR3 sequence (DNA): TGTGCCAGCAGCTTAAGAAAACCCGTCGGGGAGACCCAGTACTTC. This sequence encodes CASSLRKPVGETQYF. Full variable domain (rest looked up from reference TRBV7-9 and TRBJ2-5): DTGVSQNPRHKITKRGQNVTFRCDPISEHNRLYWYRQTLGQGPEFLTYFQNEAQLEKSRLLSDRFSAERPKGSFSTLEIQRTEQGDSAMYLCASSLRKPVGETQYFGPGTRLLVL.

The V gene is TRBV4-1, the J gene TRBJ1-4, with D tentatively TRBD1 (5 bases). CDR1 is MGHRA, CDR2 YSYEKL, per germline. The CDR3 spans 15 residues. Between the trimmed V and J ends, which lost 1 base and 6 bases, there was a span of 12 bases. The CDR3 DNA is TGCGCCAGCAGCCAAGCCGGGACTAGGGATGAAAAACTGTTTTTT. As protein: CASSQAGTRDEKLFF.

The chain combines TRBV15 with TRBJ1-4, with 7 nucleotides matching TRBD1. Per germline, CDR1 LNHNV and CDR2 YYDKDF (reference sequence). The CDR3 extends over 17 amino acids. V was pared by 2 bases and J by 0 bases, with 6 bases of the junction left unmatched. The CDR3 DNA follows: TGTGCCACCAGCAGATACGACGGGACAGCAACTAATGAAAAACTGTTTTTT. Its translation is CATSRYDGTATNEKLFF.

This chain connects TRBV7-2 to TRBJ2-7; tentatively, D is TRBD1 (6 bases). In germline, CDR1 is SGHTA, CDR2 FQGNSA. The CDR3 covers 14 residues. V was cut by 5 bases and J by 6 bases, with 17 bases left in between. CDR3 in amino acids: CASSLPGTRGEQYF. In DNA, the CDR3 is TGTGCCAGCAGCCTGCCCGGGACACGGGGCGAGCAGTACTTC. The whole variable domain, filled in from reference TRBV7-2 and TRBJ2-7, reads GAGVSQSPSNKVTEKGKDVELRCDPISGHTALYWYRQSLGQGLEFLIYFQGNSAPDKSGLPSDRFSAERTGGSVSTLTIQRTQQEDSAVYLCASSLPGTRGEQYFGPGTRLTVT.

The chain has TRBV6-1 and TRBJ1-1; D is possibly TRBD1 (5 bases). The ends were cut back, 6 bases at V and 3 bases at J, with 11 bases in the middle. The V gene's germline CDR1 is MNHNS and CDR2 SASEGT. CDR3 length: 13 amino acids. This CDR3 is CASRWGEDTEAFF. The CDR3 bases are TGTGCCAGCAGGTGGGGGGAGGACACTGAAGCTTTCTTT.

The chain recombines TRBV21-1 with TRBJ2-3; the DNA was not compared with TRBD1, the D call given in the table. TRBV21-1 is reported as a pseudogene. This CDR3 is built from 17 residues. DNA of the CDR3: TGTGCCAGCAGCAAATCGGACGGGCCAGGGATTATTGATACGCAGTATTTT. It translates to CASSKSDGPGIIDTQYF.

The chain employs TRBV18 and TRBJ1-1; possible D gene TRBD1, 6 bases. This CDR3 comprises 14 residues. Looked up from germline, CDR1 is KGHSH and CDR2 is LQKENI. V lost 5 bases to trimming and J lost 0 bases, with 10 bases between them. The CDR3, as DNA: TGTGCCAGCTCATCCGGGACACTGAACACTGAAGCTTTCTTT. This translates into CASSSGTLNTEAFF.

The rearrangement joins TRBV12-1 to TRBJ2-7; the D call TRBD2 from the table was never checked on the DNA. TRBV12-1 is designated a pseudogene. This CDR3 is built from 14 residues. The CDR3 bases are TGTGCCACCTCACGGGGGACTAGCGTCCACGAGCAGTACTTC. It yields the protein CATSRGTSVHEQYF.

V usage is TRBV18 and J usage is TRBJ1-2; 9 bases are shared with TRBD1. This CDR3 is 16 amino acids long. V lost 2 bases and J lost 7; bases outside the gene matches: 11. Germline CDR1 is KGHSH and CDR2 is LQKENI. The CDR3 region is CASSPETGTGTIGYTF. The CDR3 DNA sequence: TGTGCCAGCTCACCAGAGACCGGGACAGGGACTATTGGCTACACCTTC.

This clone came up once. The gene calls are TRBV28 and TRBJ1-5; 11 bases map to TRBD1. CDR1 is MDHEN, CDR2 SYDVKM, per germline. The CDR3 contains 19 residues. V shed 5 bases, J shed 3 bases, and the junction held 15 bases outside the gene matches. The CDR3 coding sequence is TGTGCCAGCAGTGCTAGGACAGGGGGCAGGATCCTAATCAATCAGCCCCAGCATTTT. The encoded protein is CASSARTGGRILINQPQHF.

This rearrangement joins TRBV7-8 to TRBJ2-7, with a weak D call TRBD2 (5 bases). The CDR3 has 15 residues. Germline CDR1 is SGHVS and CDR2 is FQNEAQ. V was clipped by 0 bases and J by 1 base, with 10 bases between them. Here the CDR3 reads CASSLAYGESYEQYF. DNA of the CDR3: TGTGCCAGCAGCTTAGCTTACGGGGAGTCCTACGAGCAGTACTTC.

The rearrangement joins TRBV6-5 to TRBJ1-6, with 7 bases identical to TRBD1. This CDR3 has 15 amino acids. CDR1 and CDR2 (germline): MNHEY, SVGAGI. Losses at the gene ends were 2 bases for V and 7 bases for J; bases not matched to a gene: 5. The CDR3 nucleotides read TGTGCCAGCAGTTACGGCGGGACAGAAAATTCACCCCTCCACTTT. As protein: CASSYGGTENSPLHF.

The rearrangement uses TRBV6-6 and TRBJ1-1; 11 bases agree with TRBD1. The CDR3 spans 16 residues. Trimming cost V 5 bases and J 4 bases; bases outside gene matches: 9. Germline lookup yields CDR1 MNHNY and CDR2 SVGAGI (reference sequence). The chain's CDR3 is CASSPGQGAGATEAFF. CDR3 coding DNA: TGTGCCAGCAGTCCAGGACAGGGGGCGGGTGCCACTGAAGCTTTCTTT.

This clone was counted between two and nine times. CDR3 sequence reads: CASRSGDQPQHF. DNA for the CDR3: TGTGCCAGCAGATCGGGGGATCAGCCCCAGCATTTT. The V call is TRBV7-9, the J call TRBJ1-5; D is perhaps TRBD1 (5 bases). CDR1 and CDR2 (germline): SEHNR, FQNEAQ (reference sequence). Trimming shortened V by 6 bases and J by 5 bases, and 8 bases separated the two germline ends. This CDR3 comprises 12 residues.

The chain carries TRBV6-6 and TRBJ2-7; a weak D match, TRBD1 (6 bases). V was cut by 10 bases and J by 4 bases, with 17 bases left in between. Per the germline V gene, CDR1 is MNHNY and CDR2 is SVGAGI (reference sequence). The CDR3 loop spans 13 amino acids. The CDR3 nucleotides read TGTGCCATAGAGGGGCAGGGGACATACGAGCAGTACTTC. It specifies CAIEGQGTYEQYF.

The rearrangement links TRBV7-3 to TRBJ2-3; 15 bases are shared with TRBD2. The CDR3 has 18 residues. V lost 4 bases and J lost 5; bases outside the gene matches: 10. The germline V gene has CDR1 SGHTA and CDR2 FQGTGA. CDR3: CASSSGTSGRFWGDTQYF. DNA of the CDR3: TGTGCCAGCAGCTCTGGGACTAGCGGGAGGTTCTGGGGAGATACGCAGTATTTT. Full variable domain (rest looked up from reference TRBV7-3 and TRBJ2-3): GAGVSQTPSNKVTEKGKYVELRCDPISGHTALYWYRQSLGQGPEFLIYFQGTGAADDSGLPNDRFFAVRPEGSVSTLKIQRTERGDSAVYLCASSSGTSGRFWGDTQYFGPGTRLTVL.

V and J are TRBV5-1 and TRBJ2-1; D is possibly TRBD2 (6 bases). With 4 bases removed from V and 7 bases from J, the gap between germline ends came to 15 bases. Germline CDR1 and CDR2: SGHRS and YFSETQ. There are 14 residues in the CDR3. The CDR3 sequence: CASSPGQRVNEQFF. For the CDR3, the DNA is TGCGCCAGCAGCCCCGGGCAGCGGGTGAATGAGCAGTTCTTC.

The CDR3 coding sequence is TGTGCCAGCAGTCCCCCGGGACTAGATCAAGAGACCCAGTACTTC. Its translation is CASSPPGLDQETQYF. The chain uses TRBV28 and TRBJ2-5; TRBD2 agrees at 8 bases. The germline V gene has CDR1 MDHEN and CDR2 SYDVKM. This CDR3 region has 15 residues. V was clipped by 5 bases and J by 2 bases; unmatched bases: 7.

This clone was recorded only once. V gene TRBV7-2 combines with J gene TRBJ2-3, with 9 bases lining up with TRBD2. The V gene's germline CDR1 is SGHTA and CDR2 FQGNSA. The CDR3 has 16 residues. The trim removed 5 bases at V and 0 bases at J, leaving 6 bases unmatched. The CDR3 DNA follows: TGTGCCAGCAGCCTCTCTAGCGGGACTAGCACAGATACGCAGTATTTT. Translating it yields CASSLSSGTSTDTQYF. Complete variable domain (other parts from reference TRBV7-2 and TRBJ2-3): GAGVSQSPSNKVTEKGKDVELRCDPISGHTALYWYRQSLGQGLEFLIYFQGNSAPDKSGLPSDRFSAERTGGSVSTLTIQRTQQEDSAVYLCASSLSSGTSTDTQYFGPGTRLTVL.

This chain's CDR3 is CASSLNRDQPQHF. In nucleotides, the CDR3 is TGTGCCAGCAGTTTAAATCGGGATCAGCCCCAGCATTTT. The chain couples TRBV28 to TRBJ1-5; D remains unclear. V dropped 2 bases and J dropped 5 bases, with 7 bases sitting between them. Germline V CDR1 and CDR2: MDHEN, SYDVKM. CDR3 length: 13 amino acids.

The chain uses TRBV7-7 and TRBJ2-2; 11 bases align to TRBD2. Germline V gives CDR1 SSHAT, CDR2 FNYEAQ (reference sequence). The CDR3 length is 17 residues. Trimming took 2 bases from V and 6 from J; bases not matched to a gene: 8. CDR3 in DNA: TGTGCCAGCAGCTTAAGGTCTAGCGGGGGGTCCGCCGGGGAGCTGTTTTTT. Encoded protein: CASSLRSSGGSAGELFF.

The chain couples TRBV7-2 to TRBJ1-1; 8 bases align to TRBD1. V lost 6 bases, J lost 5 bases, and 5 bases stayed unmatched. Per the germline V gene, CDR1 is SGHTA and CDR2 is FQGNSA. CDR3 length: 13 amino acids. DNA of the CDR3: TGTGCCAGCAGTACGGGACAGGTGACTGAAGCTTTCTTT. Translation: CASSTGQVTEAFF. The full variable domain, with the rest looked up from reference TRBV7-2 and TRBJ1-1, is GAGVSQSPSNKVTEKGKDVELRCDPISGHTALYWYRQSLGQGLEFLIYFQGNSAPDKSGLPSDRFSAERTGGSVSTLTIQRTQQEDSAVYLCASSTGQVTEAFFGQGTRLTVV.